The TCR beta chain described here comes from a study of T cells of healthy individuals. This CDR3 is 14 amino acids long. Germline lookup yields CDR1 LNHDA and CDR2 SQIVND (reference sequence). TCRdb used MiXCR to reprocess the 5' RACE reads, holding one entry per CDR3 protein. The repertoire has more than 85,000 distinct CDR3 sequences, approximately 18% of them found once; the top ten carry around 6.5%. The chain links TRBV19 to TRBJ2-5; no clear D. The J call could be wrong; TRBJ2-7 is a better fit for the DNA end. The origin of this receptor is a human donor in good health. DNA for the CDR3: TGTGCCAGTAGTATAGGAGGCCAGACCTACGAGCAGTACTTC. Translation gives CASSIGGQTYEQYF.